The clone carrying this T cell receptor beta chain was found a few times. These data belong to a study of regulatory T cells in long-lasting Graves disease. The overall study: The criterion for persistent Graves' disease was over 5 years of antithyroid drugs with positive TSH receptor antibodies.

Germline V CDR1 and CDR2: LNHDA, SQIVND (reference sequence). Trimming pared 3 bases from V and 4 bases from J, leaving 15 bases between. This CDR3 is built from 16 residues. The TCR beta library used iRepertoire HTBI primers with Arm-PCR amplification of CDR3. MiXCR was run by TCRdb on the multiplex PCR reads, yielding one entry per CDR3 protein. The repertoire holds some 440,000 distinct CDR3 sequences, with about a fifth as singletons. Time point given: persistent/refractory GD, antithyroid drugs over 5 years with positive TRAb. The authors made the TCR library using RNA they extracted from PBMCs. This sample comprised peripheral blood mononuclear cells (PBMCs), obtained when the disease was refractory, from a patient treated with antithyroid drugs. The sequence derives from a female donor with Graves disease. This chain uses TRBV19 with TRBJ2-2; no reliable D call. The CDR3 nucleotides read TGTGCCAGTAGTATCCTCGACCAGCCCCTCACCGGGGAGCTGTTTTTT. This gives the protein CASSILDQPLTGELFF.